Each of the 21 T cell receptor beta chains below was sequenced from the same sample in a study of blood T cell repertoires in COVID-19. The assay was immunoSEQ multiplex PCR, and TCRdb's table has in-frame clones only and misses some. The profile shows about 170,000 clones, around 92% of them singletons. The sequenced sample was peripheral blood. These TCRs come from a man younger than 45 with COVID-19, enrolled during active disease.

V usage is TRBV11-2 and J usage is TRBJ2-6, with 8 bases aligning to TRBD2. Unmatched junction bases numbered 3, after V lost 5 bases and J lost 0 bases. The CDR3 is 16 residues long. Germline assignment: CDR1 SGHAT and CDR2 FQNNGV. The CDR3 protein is CASSRTSSSGANVLTF. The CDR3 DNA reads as TGTGCCAGCAGCCGGACTAGCTCCTCTGGGGCCAACGTCCTGACTTTC.

DNA of the CDR3: TGCAGTGCTACGGGGAACACTGAAGCTTTCTTT. This encodes CSATGNTEAFF. V usage is TRBV20-1 and J usage is TRBJ1-1; unclear D gene. Trimming stripped 4 bases from V and 1 base from J, with 4 bases between. Germline CDR1 is DFQATT and CDR2 is SNEGSKA (reference sequence). This CDR3 spans 11 amino acids.

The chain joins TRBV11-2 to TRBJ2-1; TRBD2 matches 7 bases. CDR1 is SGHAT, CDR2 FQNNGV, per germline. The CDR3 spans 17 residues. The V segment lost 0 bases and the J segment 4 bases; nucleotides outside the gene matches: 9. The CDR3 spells CASSLERVSGLYNEQFF. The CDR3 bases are TGTGCCAGCAGCTTAGAAAGGGTTAGCGGGCTTTACAATGAGCAGTTCTTC.

In DNA form, the CDR3 reads TGTGCCACCAGTGATTGGAGCGGGACAGGAGAGACCCAGTACTTC. This sequence encodes CATSDWSGTGETQYF. This chain uses TRBV24-1 with TRBJ2-5; possible D gene TRBD1, 8 bases. The CDR3 extends over 15 amino acids. Trimming left V 2 bases short and J 4 bases short, with 13 bases between. Germline CDR1 KGHDR, CDR2 SFDVKD.

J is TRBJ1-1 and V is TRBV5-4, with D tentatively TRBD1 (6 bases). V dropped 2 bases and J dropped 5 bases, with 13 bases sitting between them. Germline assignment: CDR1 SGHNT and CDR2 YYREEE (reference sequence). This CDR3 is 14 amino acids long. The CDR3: CASSFGRGRTEAFF. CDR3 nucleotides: TGTGCCAGCAGCTTCGGCAGGGGAAGGACTGAAGCTTTCTTT.

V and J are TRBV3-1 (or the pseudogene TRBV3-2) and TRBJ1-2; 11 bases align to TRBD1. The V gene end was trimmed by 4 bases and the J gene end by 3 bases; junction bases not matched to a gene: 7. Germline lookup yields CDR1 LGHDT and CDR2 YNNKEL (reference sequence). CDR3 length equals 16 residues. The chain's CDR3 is CASSRTGGEGDYGYTF. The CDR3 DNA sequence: TGTGCCAGCAGCCGGACAGGGGGCGAAGGGGACTATGGCTACACCTTC.

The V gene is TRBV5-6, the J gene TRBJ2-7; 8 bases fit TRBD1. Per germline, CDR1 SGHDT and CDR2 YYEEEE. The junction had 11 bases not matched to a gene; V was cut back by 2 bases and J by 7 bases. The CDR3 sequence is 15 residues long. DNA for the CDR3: TGTGCCAGCAGCTTTGGGACAGGACGATTTGGGGAGCAGTACTTC. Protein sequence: CASSFGTGRFGEQYF.

The CDR3 coding sequence is TGTGCCAGCAGTTTTCCTAGGACTAGCGGGGGATCTAGCACAGATACGCAGTATTTT. Protein product: CASSFPRTSGGSSTDTQYF. This sequence joins TRBV7-9 and TRBJ2-3; 13 bases are shared with TRBD2. The CDR3 runs 19 residues. V was clipped by 6 bases and J by 0 bases; unmatched bases: 12. CDR1 and CDR2 (germline): SEHNR, FQNEAQ (reference sequence).

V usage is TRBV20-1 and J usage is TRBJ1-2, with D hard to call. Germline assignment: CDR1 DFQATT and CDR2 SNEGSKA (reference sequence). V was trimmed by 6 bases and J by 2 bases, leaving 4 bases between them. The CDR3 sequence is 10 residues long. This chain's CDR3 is CSASNYGYTF. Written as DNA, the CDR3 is TGCAGTGCCTCGAACTATGGCTACACCTTC.

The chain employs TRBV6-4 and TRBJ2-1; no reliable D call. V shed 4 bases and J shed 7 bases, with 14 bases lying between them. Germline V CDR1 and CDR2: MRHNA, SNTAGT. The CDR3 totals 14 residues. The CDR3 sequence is CASSVMEFVNEQFF. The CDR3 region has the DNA TGTGCCAGCAGTGTTATGGAGTTCGTGAATGAGCAGTTCTTC.

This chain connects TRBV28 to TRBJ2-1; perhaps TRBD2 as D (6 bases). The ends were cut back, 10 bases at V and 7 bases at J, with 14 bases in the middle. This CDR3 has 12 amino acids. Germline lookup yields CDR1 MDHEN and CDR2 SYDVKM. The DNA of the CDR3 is TGTGCCACATCGGGAGAAGGTAATGAGCAGTTCTTC. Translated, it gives CATSGEGNEQFF.

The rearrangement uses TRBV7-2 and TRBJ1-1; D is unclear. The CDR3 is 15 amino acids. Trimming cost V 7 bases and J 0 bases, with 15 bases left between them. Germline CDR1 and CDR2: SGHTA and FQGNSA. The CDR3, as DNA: TGTGCCAGCACTGCCCAAGTCGAGATGAACACTGAAGCTTTCTTT. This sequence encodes CASTAQVEMNTEAFF.

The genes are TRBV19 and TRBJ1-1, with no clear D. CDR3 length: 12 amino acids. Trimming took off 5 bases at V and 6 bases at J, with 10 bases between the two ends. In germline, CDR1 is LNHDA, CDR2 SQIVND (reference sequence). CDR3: CASSSRWAEAFF. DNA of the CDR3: TGTGCCAGTAGTTCTAGATGGGCTGAAGCTTTCTTT.

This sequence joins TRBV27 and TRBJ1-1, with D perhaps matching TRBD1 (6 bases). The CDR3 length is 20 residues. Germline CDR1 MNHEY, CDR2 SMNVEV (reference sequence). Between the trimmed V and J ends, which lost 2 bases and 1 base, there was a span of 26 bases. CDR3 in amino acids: CASSLIPGGQGHGGNTEAFF. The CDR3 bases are TGTGCCAGCAGTTTAATCCCTGGTGGGCAGGGACATGGTGGGAACACTGAAGCTTTCTTT.

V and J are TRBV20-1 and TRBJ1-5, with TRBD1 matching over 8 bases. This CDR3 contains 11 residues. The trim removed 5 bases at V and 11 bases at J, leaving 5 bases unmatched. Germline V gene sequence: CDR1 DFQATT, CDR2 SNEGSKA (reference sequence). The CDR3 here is CSALRTGSQHF. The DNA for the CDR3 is TGCAGTGCTCTCAGGACAGGGTCCCAGCATTTT.

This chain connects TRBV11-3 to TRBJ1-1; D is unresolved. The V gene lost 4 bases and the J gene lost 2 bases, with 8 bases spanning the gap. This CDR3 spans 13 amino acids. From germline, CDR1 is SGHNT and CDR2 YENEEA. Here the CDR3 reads CASSYTVNTEAFF. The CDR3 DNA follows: TGTGCCAGCAGCTACACAGTAAACACTGAAGCTTTCTTT. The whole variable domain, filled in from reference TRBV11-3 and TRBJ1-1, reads EAGVVQSPRYKIIEKKQPVAFWCNPISGHNTLYWYLQNLGQGPELLIRYENEEAVDDSQLPKDRFSAERLKGVDSTLKIQPAELGDSAVYLCASSYTVNTEAFFGQGTRLTVV.

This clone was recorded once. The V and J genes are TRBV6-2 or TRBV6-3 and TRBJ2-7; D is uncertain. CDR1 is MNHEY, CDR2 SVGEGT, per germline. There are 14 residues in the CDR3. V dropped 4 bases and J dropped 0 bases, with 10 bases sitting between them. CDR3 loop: CASSSAASSYEQYF. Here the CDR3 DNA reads TGTGCCAGCAGTTCAGCAGCGAGCTCCTACGAGCAGTACTTC.

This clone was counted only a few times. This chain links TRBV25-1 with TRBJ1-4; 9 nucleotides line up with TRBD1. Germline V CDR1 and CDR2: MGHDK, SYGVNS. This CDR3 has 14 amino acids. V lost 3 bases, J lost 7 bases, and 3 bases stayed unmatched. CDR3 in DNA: TGTGCCAGCAGTGAGGGACAGGGCCCTGAAAAACTGTTTTTT. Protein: CASSEGQGPEKLFF.

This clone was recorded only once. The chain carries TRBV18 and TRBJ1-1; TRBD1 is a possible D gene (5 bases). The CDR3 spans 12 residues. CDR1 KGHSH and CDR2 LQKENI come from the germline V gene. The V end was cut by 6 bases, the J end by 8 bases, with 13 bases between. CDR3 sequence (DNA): TGTGCCAGCTCCCGCCAGGAGGGGGAAGCTTTCTTT. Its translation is CASSRQEGEAFF.

CDR3 residues: CASRGGISPDTDTQYF. In DNA form, the CDR3 reads TGTGCCAGCAGGGGAGGGATCAGTCCTGACACAGATACGCAGTATTTT. The V gene is TRBV7-9, the J gene TRBJ2-3, with 7 nucleotides matching TRBD2. The CDR3 runs 16 residues. Germline trimming cut 6 bases from V and 2 bases from J; bases unmatched to any gene: 11. Germline V gene lookup returns CDR1 SEHNR and CDR2 FQNEAQ (reference sequence).

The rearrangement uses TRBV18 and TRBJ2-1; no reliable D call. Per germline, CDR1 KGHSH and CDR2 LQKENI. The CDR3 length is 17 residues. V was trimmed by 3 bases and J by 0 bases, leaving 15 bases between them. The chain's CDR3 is CASSPLVEVLSYNEQFF. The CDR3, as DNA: TGTGCCAGCTCACCTTTGGTAGAAGTTCTCTCCTACAATGAGCAGTTCTTC.